Listed here are 4 T cell receptor beta chains from one sample, sequenced in a study of blood T cell repertoires in COVID-19. Repertoires were generated with immunoSEQ multiplex PCR, while TCRdb's copy carries only in-frame clones and drops some. The sample shows around 300,000 clones, 65% to 85% of them seen only once. The sequenced material came from peripheral blood. The receptors were gathered from a man in his thirties or forties with active or convalescent COVID-19.

The chain uses TRBV7-3 and TRBJ2-1, with 8 positions matching TRBD1. With V trimmed by 5 bases and J by 7 bases, 10 bases remained unmatched. Germline V gene data show CDR1 as SGHTA and CDR2 as FQGTGA. The CDR3 covers 15 residues. CDR3 loop: CASSPRQGRGNEQFF. CDR3 DNA sequence: TGTGCCAGCAGCCCGCGACAGGGGCGCGGTAATGAGCAGTTCTTC.

Note on this clone: Within the sample, other DNA sequences also encode this same CDR3. The chain links TRBV27 to TRBJ2-7, with 9 bases lining up with TRBD1. J was trimmed by 5 bases and V by 6 bases; bases with no gene match: 5. Germline V gene sequence: CDR1 MNHEY, CDR2 SMNVEV (reference sequence). This CDR3 region has 13 residues. Written as DNA, the CDR3 is TGTGCCAGCAGCCTGGACAGGGGTAACGAGCAGTACTTC. This gives the protein CASSLDRGNEQYF.

This clone was seen more than once but under ten times. The CDR3 is CATSDLGRVTGELFF. CDR3 coding DNA: TGTGCCACCAGTGATTTGGGCAGGGTCACCGGGGAGCTGTTTTTT. The rearrangement joins TRBV24-1 to TRBJ2-2; the D gene is possibly TRBD1 (5 bases). The CDR3 covers 15 residues. Germline V gene data show CDR1 as KGHDR and CDR2 as SFDVKD. The V and J ends lost 0 bases and 4 bases respectively, with 8 bases between them.

This clone was counted a single time. The rearrangement uses TRBV24-1 and TRBJ2-1; tentatively, D is TRBD1 (6 bases). CDR1 and CDR2 (germline): KGHDR, SFDVKD. This CDR3 has 13 amino acids. Trimming shortened V by 3 bases and J by 8 bases, and 10 bases separated the two germline ends. CDR3 loop: CATSDQDSDEQFF. The CDR3 DNA sequence: TGTGCCACCAGTGATCAGGACAGCGATGAGCAGTTCTTC.